These 15 T cell receptor beta chains originate from one sample sequenced in a study of T-cell reconstitution after alpha-beta-depleted transplantation in children. TCRbeta library preparation incorporated unique molecular identifiers. TCRdb reanalysed the PCR reads using MiXCR and keeps one entry per CDR3 protein. The table lists nearly 350,000 distinct CDR3 sequences, about 17% of them singletons. The source material was PBMCs, mostly from graft donor cells, sampled 360 days after TCRalphabeta/CD19-depleted stem cell transplant. These receptors came from a male patient aged 2-15 years who had a stem cell transplant for acute lymphoblastic leukemia, so the T cells may come from the graft donor.

The CDR3 is CAIRERGTGETQYF. CDR3 sequence (DNA): TGTGCCATCAGGGAAAGGGGGACCGGAGAGACCCAGTACTTC. The chain joins TRBV10-3 to TRBJ2-5, with D possibly TRBD1 on 6 matching bases. CDR1 is ENHRY, CDR2 SYGVKD, per germline. This CDR3 has 14 residues. V was trimmed by 6 bases and J by 4 bases, leaving 15 bases between them.

This rearrangement joins TRBV29-1 to TRBJ2-7; possibly TRBD1 or TRBD2 for D (6 bases each). V lost 7 bases, J lost 6 bases, and 22 bases lay in between. CDR1 SQVTM and CDR2 ANQGSEA come from the germline V gene. This CDR3 has 14 residues. This CDR3 is CSAKQGLKGGEQYF. CDR3 DNA: TGCAGCGCTAAACAGGGTTTAAAGGGGGGCGAGCAGTACTTC.

This clonotype was observed a few times. This sequence joins TRBV10-3 and TRBJ2-3, with TRBD2 matching over 10 bases. The CDR3 is made up of 16 amino acids. Germline values: CDR1 ENHRY, CDR2 SYGVKD. V lost 4 bases, J lost 0 bases, and 4 bases stayed unmatched. The CDR3 spells CAISATSGTSTDTQYF. In nucleotides, the CDR3 is TGTGCCATCAGTGCTACTAGCGGGACTAGCACAGATACGCAGTATTTT.

Only a few counts were recorded for this clonotype. The chain carries TRBV9 and TRBJ1-2; 7 bases align to TRBD1. The CDR3 is 14 amino acids. Germline V gene lookup returns CDR1 SGDLS and CDR2 YYNGEE. The V segment lost 0 bases and the J segment 4 bases; nucleotides outside the gene matches: 3. This CDR3 reads CASSVGGGVYGYTF. As DNA, the CDR3 is TGTGCCAGCAGCGTAGGAGGGGGCGTCTATGGCTACACCTTC.

This clonotype occurred many times. V gene TRBV12-3 or TRBV12-4 combines with J gene TRBJ2-2; 12 nucleotides line up with TRBD2. The CDR3 is made up of 18 amino acids. With 5 bases clipped from V and 6 bases from J, the junction kept 13 bases outside the gene matches. The CDR3 DNA reads as TGTGCCAGCAGTCCCCGACGTGGACTAGCGGGAATTTCCGGGGAGCTGTTTTTT. This codes for CASSPRRGLAGISGELFF.

This clonotype was seen a few times. V gene TRBV5-1 combines with J gene TRBJ2-3, with TRBD1 matching 11 bases. This CDR3 has 19 amino acids. Unmatched junction bases numbered 17, after V lost 4 bases and J lost 4 bases. Germline V gene lookup returns CDR1 SGHRS and CDR2 YFSETQ. CDR3 nucleotides: TGCGCCAGCAGCGTGGAGGGACAGGGGGTTGCCGACACGGCAGATACGCAGTATTTT. Translation gives CASSVEGQGVADTADTQYF.

J is TRBJ2-3 and V is TRBV4-2; D is perhaps TRBD2 (6 bases). The CDR3 length is 17 residues. Per the germline V gene, CDR1 is LGHNA and CDR2 is YNFKEQ. The germline V and J ends were trimmed by 1 base and 0 bases, with 14 bases remaining between them. CDR3 DNA sequence: TGTGCCAGCAGCCAAGTAAACCCGGGGGTCAGCACAGATACGCAGTATTTT. Protein sequence: CASSQVNPGVSTDTQYF.

J is TRBJ2-5 and V is TRBV7-9; D could derive from TRBD1 or TRBD2 (5 bases each). V shed 1 base and J shed 8 bases, with 17 bases lying between them. The CDR3 is made up of 15 amino acids. Germline V gene lookup returns CDR1 SEHNR and CDR2 FQNEAQ (reference sequence). In nucleotides, the CDR3 is TGTGCCAGCAGCTTAGGAGGGGACCGGATCCCAACCCAGTACTTC. Residues: CASSLGGDRIPTQYF.

The chain is built from TRBV12-3 or TRBV12-4 and TRBJ1-2, with 7 bases matching TRBD1. The CDR3 is 17 amino acids. The trim removed 5 bases at V and 7 bases at J, leaving 19 bases unmatched. The chain's CDR3 is CASSPLGTGTARSGYTF. CDR3 coding DNA: TGTGCCAGCAGTCCCTTAGGCACCGGGACAGCGCGTTCTGGCTACACCTTC.

This clonotype was picked up a small number of times. The rearrangement joins TRBV11-1 to TRBJ2-1; tentative D call: TRBD1 (5 bases). V dropped 4 bases and J dropped 3 bases, with 28 bases sitting between them. Germline V lookup: CDR1 SGHAT, CDR2 FQDESV (reference sequence). CDR3 length equals 20 residues. The CDR3, as DNA: TGTGCCAGCAGCTCCCTCTACGGCCCCGACAGCAACCCTAGCTACAATGAGCAGTTCTTC. Translated, it gives CASSSLYGPDSNPSYNEQFF.

This clonotype was seen a few times. V gene TRBV18 combines with J gene TRBJ2-7; the D gene is possibly TRBD2 (6 bases). Between the trimmed V and J ends, which lost 6 bases and 0 bases, there was a span of 18 bases. The germline CDR1 and CDR2 sequences are KGHSH and LQKENI. This CDR3 contains 16 residues. Written as DNA, the CDR3 is TGTGCCAGCTCTACCACCCTAGCGCCCAGCTCCTACGAGCAGTACTTC. This encodes CASSTTLAPSSYEQYF.

The chain links TRBV10-3 to TRBJ1-6; 8 nucleotides match TRBD1. Germline CDR1 reads ENHRY; CDR2 reads SYGVKD. This CDR3 is built from 15 residues. J lost 8 bases, V lost 6 bases, and 9 bases had no gene match. The CDR3 reads CAIRSNTGGDSPLHF. For the CDR3, the DNA is TGTGCCATCAGATCGAATACAGGGGGGGATTCACCCCTCCACTTT.

This clonotype was seen a few times. The DNA for the CDR3 is TGCGCCAGCAGCCAAGATTGGAGGGGGACAGTAATGGGGGCGGGGGAGACCCAGTACTTC. Residues: CASSQDWRGTVMGAGETQYF. This chain connects TRBV4-3 to TRBJ2-5, with D perhaps TRBD1 (7 bases). CDR3 length: 20 amino acids. In germline, CDR1 is LGHNA, CDR2 YSLEER. Trimming removed 0 bases from V and 5 bases from J, with 28 bases in between.

The chain is built from TRBV28 and TRBJ1-1; D is unclear. The CDR3 sequence is 14 residues long. V was trimmed by 7 bases and J by 4 bases, leaving 16 bases between them. Germline CDR1 and CDR2: MDHEN and SYDVKM. The CDR3 here is CASTKPGSGTEAFF. CDR3 nucleotides: TGTGCCAGCACCAAACCGGGTTCGGGCACTGAAGCTTTCTTT.

CDR3 amino acids: CASNPGASSGPLFF. CDR3 nucleotides: TGTGCCAGCAACCCGGGCGCCAGCTCAGGGCCACTGTTTTTT. The chain recombines TRBV9 with TRBJ1-4; maybe TRBD1 (5 bases). This CDR3 is built from 14 residues. Per germline, CDR1 SGDLS and CDR2 YYNGEE. The V gene lost 6 bases and the J gene lost 13 bases, with 22 bases spanning the gap. Using reference TRBV9 and TRBJ1-4 for the parts outside the CDR3, the full variable domain is DSGVTQTPKHLITATGQRVTLRCSPRSGDLSVYWYQQSLDQGLQFLIQYYNGEERAKGNILERFSAQQFPDLHSELNLSSLELGDSALYFCASNPGASSGPLFFGSGTQLSVL.